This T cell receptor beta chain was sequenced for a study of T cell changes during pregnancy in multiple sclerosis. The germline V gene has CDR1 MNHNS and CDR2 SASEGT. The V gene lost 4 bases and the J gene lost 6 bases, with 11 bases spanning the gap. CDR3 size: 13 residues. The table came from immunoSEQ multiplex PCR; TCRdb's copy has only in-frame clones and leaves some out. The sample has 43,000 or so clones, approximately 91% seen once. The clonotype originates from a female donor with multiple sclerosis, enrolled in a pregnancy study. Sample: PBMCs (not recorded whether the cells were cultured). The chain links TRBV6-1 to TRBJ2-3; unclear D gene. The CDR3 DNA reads TGTGCCAGCAGTGTACCCCCCGCGGATACGCAGTATTTT. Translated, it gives CASSVPPADTQYF.